This TCR beta chain is from a study of blood T cell repertoires in COVID-19 (dated by TCRdb to between 2020 and 2021). Some background on the complete study: Samples covering the acute and convalescent phases of COVID-19 were provided by collaborators in the United States, Italy and Spain. The repertoires were made available in a free public database intended to serve as a resource for research on the immune response to SARS-CoV-2. The samples were drawn from the first 160 participants of the ongoing ImmuneRACE study and from 1,254 subjects provided by 6 global collaborators. Sample metadata almost always included a de-identified subject ID, COVID-19 status, age in years and sex. The dataset comprised deeply sampled blood TCRbeta repertoires from subjects exposed to, actively infected with, or recovered from COVID-19. The prospective study material was composed of cDNA or gDNA derived from T cells, B-cell-depleted T cells, or PBMCs. Where available, HLA class I and class II types were obtained from metadata supplied by the sample provider rather than from assay-based typing. The paper's findings and limits, for the study overall: The amount of clinical and demographic metadata varied by source and participant and was provided uncurated.

One collaborating source in Seattle enrolled patients while the patients were actively infected and followed the patients over time throughout the course of disease. Whole blood was collected in K2EDTA tubes by collaborating institutions according to the institutions' own protocols. For TCRbeta analysis, collaborators shipped samples in one of three forms: frozen whole blood, isolated PBMCs, or DNA extracted from either of those sample types. As regards this clone: Its antigen is currently not known. Base qualities are not recorded, but no much larger clone differs from it by a single base.

TCRbeta CDR3 regions were amplified from genomic DNA using the immunoSEQ Assay, a bias-controlled multiplex PCR. The published analysis was carried out like this. Within the assay, amplification of reference gene primers was used to estimate how many nucleated cells each sample contained. To quantify the absolute abundance of each unique TCRbeta CDR3 rearrangement, sequence reads were collapsed and filtered. For each sample, productive Simpson clonality was calculated as the square root of Simpson's diversity index across productive rearrangements. In its TCRdb copy, this immuneACCESS table keeps in-frame sequences only and misses some clones. Where compared with another copy, unresolved V genes explain less than half of these, and the others have no known cause. From that table come the V and J calls and clone size; the DNA was used to work out D and trimming. This sample comprises a few hundred thousand clones, roughly 80% of them detected only once. The top ten constitute less than 9.5% of the sample.

Sequenced input: peripheral blood. The source of this sequence is a woman older than 75 with COVID-19, enrolled during active disease.

The nucleotides read TGTGCGATCGGGGGTAGCGGGACTGAAGCTTTCTTT. It translates as CAIGGSGTEAFF. The chain couples TRBV10-3 to TRBJ1-1, and perhaps TRBD1 as D gene, on 5 matching bases. From its cysteine to its phenylalanine, the CDR3 spans 12 amino acids. The sequence is cut down to CDR3 DNA, 36 bases in frame from base 1. The germline V gene specifies ENHRY as CDR1 and SYGVKD as CDR2.